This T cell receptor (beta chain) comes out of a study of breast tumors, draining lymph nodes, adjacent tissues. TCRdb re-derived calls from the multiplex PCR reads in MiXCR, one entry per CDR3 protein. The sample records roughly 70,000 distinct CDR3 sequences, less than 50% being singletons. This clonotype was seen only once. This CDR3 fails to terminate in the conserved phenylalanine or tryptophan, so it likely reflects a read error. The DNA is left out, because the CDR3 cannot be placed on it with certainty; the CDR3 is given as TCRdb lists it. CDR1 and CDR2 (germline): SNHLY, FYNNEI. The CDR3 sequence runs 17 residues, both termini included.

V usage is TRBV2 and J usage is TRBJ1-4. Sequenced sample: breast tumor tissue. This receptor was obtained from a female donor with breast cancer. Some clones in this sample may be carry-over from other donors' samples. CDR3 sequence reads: CASSERSSGGKEQYFGP.